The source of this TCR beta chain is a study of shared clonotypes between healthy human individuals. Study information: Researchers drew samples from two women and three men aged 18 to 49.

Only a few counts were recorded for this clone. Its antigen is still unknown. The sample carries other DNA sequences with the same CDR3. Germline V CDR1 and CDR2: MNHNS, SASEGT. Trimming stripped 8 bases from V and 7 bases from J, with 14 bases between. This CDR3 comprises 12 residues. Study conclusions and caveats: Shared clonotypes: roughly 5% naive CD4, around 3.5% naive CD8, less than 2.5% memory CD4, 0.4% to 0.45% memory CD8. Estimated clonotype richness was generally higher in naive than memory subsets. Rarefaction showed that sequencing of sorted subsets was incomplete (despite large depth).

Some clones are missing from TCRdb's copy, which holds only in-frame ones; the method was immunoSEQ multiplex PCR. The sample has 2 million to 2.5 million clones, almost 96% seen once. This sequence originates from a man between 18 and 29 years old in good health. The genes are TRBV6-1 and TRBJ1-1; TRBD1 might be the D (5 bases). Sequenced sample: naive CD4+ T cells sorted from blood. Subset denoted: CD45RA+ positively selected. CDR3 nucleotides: TGTGCCAGCTCTGACCTGAGGGGTGAAGCTTTCTTT. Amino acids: CASSDLRGEAFF.